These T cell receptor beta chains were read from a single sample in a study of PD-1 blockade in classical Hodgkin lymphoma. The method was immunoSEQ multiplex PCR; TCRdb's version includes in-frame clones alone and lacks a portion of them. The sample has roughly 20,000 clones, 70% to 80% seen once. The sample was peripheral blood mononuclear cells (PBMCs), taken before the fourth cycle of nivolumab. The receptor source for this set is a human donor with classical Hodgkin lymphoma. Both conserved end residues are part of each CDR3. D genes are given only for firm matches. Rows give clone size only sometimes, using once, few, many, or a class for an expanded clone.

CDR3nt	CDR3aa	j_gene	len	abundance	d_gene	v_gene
TGTGCCAGCAGCGTACAGGGTCCGTGGGGCGGCTACACCTTC	CASSVQGPWGGYTF	TRBJ1-2	14	NA	NA	TRBV7-2
TGTGCCTGGAATCCCGTGGGTCGCTTTTACACTGAAGCTTTCTTT	CAWNPVGRFYTEAFF	TRBJ1-1	15	NA	NA	TRBV30
TGTGCCGGGACCCTGGGGCCGGGGTATGGCTACACCTTC	CAGTLGPGYGYTF	TRBJ1-2	13	NA	NA	TRBV28
TGTGCCAGCAACTTGGGTGGTAGCTCCGAGCAGTACTTC	CASNLGGSSEQYF	TRBJ2-7	13	NA	NA	TRBV14
TGTGCCAGCAGTGAAGGGGTCAGGGGAGGCTATGGCTACACCTTC	CASSEGVRGGYGYTF	TRBJ1-2	15	NA	NA	TRBV2
TGTGCCAGCAGTGTATCTAGCGGGAGCGGGACAGATACGCAGTATTTT	CASSVSSGSGTDTQYF	TRBJ2-3	16	few	TRBD2	TRBV6-1
TGTGCCAGCAGTGAGACTAGCTACGAGCAGTACTTC	CASSETSYEQYF	TRBJ2-7	12	NA	NA	TRBV2
TGTGCCATCATCGACAGGGAATTCACTGAAGCTTTCTTT	CAIIDREFTEAFF	TRBJ1-1	13	few	TRBD1	TRBV10-3
TGTGCCAGCAGCCAGGACGGACAGGGGATCACGAGCTACACCTTC	CASSQDGQGITSYTF	TRBJ1-2	15	NA	TRBD1	TRBV14
TGTGCCAGCAGCTTACCGGGACAGGTTAATTCACCCCTCCACTTT	CASSLPGQVNSPLHF	TRBJ1-6	15	NA	TRBD1	TRBV5-4
TGTGCCAGCGGAACAGGGCGGGCTAATGAAAAACTGTTTTTT	CASGTGRANEKLFF	TRBJ1-4	14	NA	NA	TRBV27
TGCGCCAGCAGCCCAACCCTAGCGGGGGTTGACAATGAGCAGTTCTTC	CASSPTLAGVDNEQFF	TRBJ2-1	16	NA	TRBD2	TRBV5-1
TGTGCCAGCAGCTTACTAGGGGAGGGGGCGAAAGGCTACACCTTC	CASSLLGEGAKGYTF	TRBJ1-2	15	few	TRBD1	TRBV5-5
TGTGCCAGCAGCCAAGATGGGGGGGGGAGGATCTACGAGCAGTACTTC	CASSQDGGGRIYEQYF	TRBJ2-7	16	NA	TRBD2	TRBV4-2
TGTGCCAGCAGCTCCTCGGACAGGGAGCCGGGACTGGAGGGCTACGAGCAGTACTTC	CASSSSDREPGLEGYEQYF	TRBJ2-7	19	NA	TRBD1	TRBV7-9
TGTGCCAGCAGTTTTGGGGGTTCCCGCACTGAAGCTTTCTTT	CASSFGGSRTEAFF	TRBJ1-1	14	NA	NA	TRBV28
TGCGCCAGCAGCCAAGTGGGCAATCAGCCCCAGCATTTT	CASSQVGNQPQHF	TRBJ1-5	13	NA	NA	TRBV4-3
TGCGCCAGCAGCTTGTCTGGGGGAACCACTGAAGCTTTCTTT	CASSLSGGTTEAFF	TRBJ1-1	14	NA	NA	TRBV5-1
TGCAGCGTTGCGGGACTAGCGGGAGGAGATACGCAGTATTTT	CSVAGLAGGDTQYF	TRBJ2-3	14	NA	TRBD2	TRBV29-1
TGTGCCAGCAGTTACCCGGGACAGGGTCAAGAGACCCAGTACTTC	CASSYPGQGQETQYF	TRBJ2-5	15	NA	TRBD1	TRBV6-6
TGTGCCACCAGCAAGGACAGATTGGCTGGGGGCTACACCTTC	CATSKDRLAGGYTF	TRBJ1-2	14	NA	NA	TRBV15
TGCGCCAGCAGCTTGGCCAGGGGTGAGGGTGCCCTGCACTACTTC	CASSLARGEGALHYF	TRBJ2-7	15	NA	NA	TRBV5-1
TGTGCCAGTAGTCCCAGGGGCAGGGGCTCATATGGCTACACCTTC	CASSPRGRGSYGYTF	TRBJ1-2	15	NA	NA	TRBV19
TGTGCCAGTAGTAAGGGACAGGGGAGGTCCAATGAGCAGTTCTTC	CASSKGQGRSNEQFF	TRBJ2-1	15	NA	TRBD1	TRBV19
TGTGCCAGCAGTCCCCGGGGACAGATTGAAGCTTTCTTT	CASSPRGQIEAFF	TRBJ1-1	13	medium-sized	TRBD1	TRBV28
TGTGCCAGCAGCTTGGCCCTTGGGCAGACCCCTGAAGCTTTCTTT	CASSLALGQTPEAFF	TRBJ1-1	15	NA	NA	TRBV5-8
TGCGCCAGCAGCCTGGACAGGAATTGGGACACTGAAGCTTTCTTT	CASSLDRNWDTEAFF	TRBJ1-1	15	NA	TRBD1	TRBV5-1
TGTGCCAGCAGCCTCTATGGGGGGGCTGGATGGGAGACCCAGTACTTC	CASSLYGGAGWETQYF	TRBJ2-5	16	NA	NA	TRBV27
TGTGCCAGCAGCCCTCTCGCCGGGGGCTACAATGAGCAGTTCTTC	CASSPLAGGYNEQFF	TRBJ2-1	15	NA	NA	TRBV9
TGCGCCAGCAGCTTGGCTAGCCCGGGGGATGAGCAGTTCTTC	CASSLASPGDEQFF	TRBJ2-1	14	NA	NA	TRBV5-1
TGTGCCAGTAGTATCCCAGGGACAGTCTACGAGCAGTACTTC	CASSIPGTVYEQYF	TRBJ2-7	14	NA	TRBD1	TRBV19
TGTGCCAGCAGTGACGGGGGGCCGTCACTAGCGGGTGACAATGAGCAGTTCTTC	CASSDGGPSLAGDNEQFF	TRBJ2-1	18	few	TRBD2	TRBV2
TGTGCCAGCAGCTCTCCGACAGGGGGCACCGGGGAGCTGTTTTTT	CASSSPTGGTGELFF	TRBJ2-2	15	once	TRBD1	TRBV9
TGTGCCAGCAGCTTACAGGGGGGCACTGAAGCTTTCTTT	CASSLQGGTEAFF	TRBJ1-1	13	NA	TRBD1	TRBV13
TGCGCCAGCAGCCCCCGTACTAGCAGCACAGATACGCAGTATTTT	CASSPRTSSTDTQYF	TRBJ2-3	15	NA	NA	TRBV5-1
TGTGCCAGCAAAGAACCTACCGGGACAGGGGACTTATGGGAGACCCAGTACTTC	CASKEPTGTGDLWETQYF	TRBJ2-5	18	NA	TRBD1	TRBV28
TGTGCCTGGCCGGGGACAGGGAGAACCGGGGAGCTGTTTTTT	CAWPGTGRTGELFF	TRBJ2-2	14	few	TRBD1	TRBV30
TGCGCCAGCAGGGACAGGGGAACTCTCTACGAGCAGTACTTC	CASRDRGTLYEQYF	TRBJ2-7	14	NA	TRBD1	TRBV10-2
TGTGCCAGCAGCGTAGGTGGGACAGTGAGCTTTGGGGCCAACGTCCTGACTTTC	CASSVGGTVSFGANVLTF	TRBJ2-6	18	NA	TRBD1	TRBV9
TGTGCCAGCAGGCCCTGGGGGAACAATGAGCAGTTCTTC	CASRPWGNNEQFF	TRBJ2-1	13	once	NA	TRBV6-1
TGTGCCAGCAGCCAAGCTTGGACAGGGATTAACTATGGCTACACCTTC	CASSQAWTGINYGYTF	TRBJ1-2	16	once	TRBD1	TRBV14
TGTGCCAGCAGCCCCTATTCGACTCGTCAGGAGCTGTTTTTT	CASSPYSTRQELFF	TRBJ2-2	14	NA	NA	TRBV7-6
TGCAGCGTGCGTGGGGGCTCCGGGACAGGGGGCGCGGAGACCCAGTACTTC	CSVRGGSGTGGAETQYF	TRBJ2-5	17	NA	TRBD1	TRBV29-1
TGTGCCAGCACCAGCGGGGGGGCCTCAGATACGCAGTATTTT	CASTSGGASDTQYF	TRBJ2-3	14	NA	TRBD2	TRBV6-5
TGTGCCAGCAGCCAAGGACAGGGACGAGGGGAGACCCAGTACTTC	CASSQGQGRGETQYF	TRBJ2-5	15	NA	TRBD1	TRBV5-6
TGTGCCAGTAGTATTGTTGGGGGCGCGTCTAATGAAAAACTGTTTTTT	CASSIVGGASNEKLFF	TRBJ1-4	16	few	NA	TRBV19